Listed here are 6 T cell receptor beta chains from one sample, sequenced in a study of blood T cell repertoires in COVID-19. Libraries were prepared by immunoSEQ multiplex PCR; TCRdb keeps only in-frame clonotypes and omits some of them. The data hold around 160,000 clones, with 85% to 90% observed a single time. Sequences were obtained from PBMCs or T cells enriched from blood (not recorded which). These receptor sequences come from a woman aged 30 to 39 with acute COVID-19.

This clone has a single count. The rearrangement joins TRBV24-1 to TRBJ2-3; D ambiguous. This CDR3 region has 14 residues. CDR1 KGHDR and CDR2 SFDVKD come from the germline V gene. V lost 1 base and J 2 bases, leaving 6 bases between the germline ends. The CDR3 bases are TGTGCCACCAGTGATTTCCCACTCACAGATACGCAGTATTTT. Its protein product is CATSDFPLTDTQYF.

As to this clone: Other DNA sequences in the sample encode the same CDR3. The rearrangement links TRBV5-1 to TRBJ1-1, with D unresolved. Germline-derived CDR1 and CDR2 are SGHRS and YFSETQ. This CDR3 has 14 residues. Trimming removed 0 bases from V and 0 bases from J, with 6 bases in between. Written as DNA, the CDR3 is TGCGCCAGCAGCTTGGGGCAAATGAACACTGAAGCTTTCTTT. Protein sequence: CASSLGQMNTEAFF.

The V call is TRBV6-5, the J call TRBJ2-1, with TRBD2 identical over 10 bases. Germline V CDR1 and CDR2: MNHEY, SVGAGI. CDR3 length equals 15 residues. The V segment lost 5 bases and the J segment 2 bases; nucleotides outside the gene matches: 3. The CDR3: CASSHGLAAYNEQFF. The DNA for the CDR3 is TGTGCCAGCAGTCACGGACTAGCGGCCTACAATGAGCAGTTCTTC.

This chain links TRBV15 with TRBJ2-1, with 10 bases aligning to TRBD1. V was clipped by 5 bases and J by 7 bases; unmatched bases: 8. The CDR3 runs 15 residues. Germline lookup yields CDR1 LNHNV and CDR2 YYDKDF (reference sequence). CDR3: CATSSRGQGENEQFF. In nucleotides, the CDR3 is TGTGCCACCAGCTCAAGAGGACAGGGGGAGAATGAGCAGTTCTTC.

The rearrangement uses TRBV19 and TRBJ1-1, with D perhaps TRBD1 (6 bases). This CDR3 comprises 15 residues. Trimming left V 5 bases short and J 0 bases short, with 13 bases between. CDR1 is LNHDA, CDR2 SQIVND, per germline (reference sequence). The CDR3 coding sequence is TGTGCCAGTAGTTCCTCCGGGACATTGAACACTGAAGCTTTCTTT. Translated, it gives CASSSSGTLNTEAFF.

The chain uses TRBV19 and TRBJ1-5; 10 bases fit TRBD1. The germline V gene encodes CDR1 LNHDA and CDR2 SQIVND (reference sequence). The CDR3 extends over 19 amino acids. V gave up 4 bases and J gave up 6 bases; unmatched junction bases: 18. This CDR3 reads CASSSRDRGLVEIVQPQHF. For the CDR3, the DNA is TGTGCCAGTAGTAGCCGGGACAGGGGTCTGGTAGAAATAGTTCAGCCCCAGCATTTT.